This TCR beta chain was identified during a study of cytomegalovirus exposure and HLA in healthy donors (dated by TCRdb to about 2017). Notes on the research overall: According to an earlier analysis of 587 of the donors, some 170 million T cells yielded 117 million unique TCR beta sequences and around 300 Gb of sequence data. An early release that covered more than 550 HLA-typed donors contained around 300 gigabases of sequencing data and 75 million to 100 million unique TCR sequences. Among the approximately 420 genotyped donors, more than 70% belonged to the genetic ancestry cluster associated with self-reported Caucasian donors. The aim of the study was to test whether cataloging public T cell receptors could identify signatures of past pathogen exposure. The study used immunosequencing to profile the T cell repertoires of 666 subjects and linked those repertoires to cytomegalovirus serostatus. In addition to the first cohort of 650 to 750 subjects, a separate validation cohort of under 150 different subjects was used. To predict cytomegalovirus infection status, the study combined high-throughput TCR immunosequencing, statistical association of individual TCRs with disease status, and machine learning. A later analysis re-examined previously published TCR beta repertoires from 600 to 700 donors and added high-resolution HLA genotyping to investigate patterns of TCR occurrence. In the later analysis, no new phenotypic data were used to find candidate immune exposures; instead, reliance was placed on TCR beta sequences and their occurrence across donors. In an earlier analysis of 500 to 650 of the donors, high-throughput TCR beta sequencing was used to judge whether each TCR beta V gene segment behaved as functional or pseudogenic. Donor age, sex, ethnicity and CMV serostatus were compiled together with the repertoire data. Genome-wide SNP genotypes for about 65% of the 666 donors were used in a later genetic analysis, which treated that subset as a discovery cohort. All discovery cohort repertoires had been generated using a single sequencing platform. Both class I and class II loci were covered by HLA typing, at four-digit resolution. Typing coverage differed by locus: A, B, C, DRB1 and DQB1 were typed in about 629-640 donors, DQA1 in 522, DPA1 in over 600, and DPB1 in 472. Because of strong linkage in the cohort, roughly five DR-DQ haplotypes were treated as single units for association and clustering. On average, 235,054 unique TCR beta nucleotide sequences were sequenced per donor among several hundred genotyped donors of the cohort, with roughly 19% of those sequences being non-productive.

Concerning this clone: Its recognized antigen is unknown. The record has no base qualities; no much larger clone is one base away.

Beyond this particular receptor, the publication reports: The classifier was reported to diagnose cytomegalovirus status with high specificity and sensitivity in both the original cohort and the validation cohort. In a later analysis, HLA-associated TCR beta chains showed more clonal expansion and lower generation probabilities than non-associated chains that were equally common. Because the 87-base-pair reads could not distinguish some IMGT-functional V segments, including TRBV6-2 and TRBV6-3, those segments were excluded. In a later analysis, most CMV-associated TCR beta chains were found to appear HLA-restricted, with HLA associations seemingly driven largely by CMV exposure. A later analysis reported that several top co-occurrence clusters appeared linked to parvovirus B19, influenza, CMV and Epstein-Barr virus. An earlier analysis of 587 of the donors showed that most TCR beta V segments appeared in productive rearrangements either about 87% or about 30% of the time, which broadly matched IMGT annotations. Assigning TCR associations to individual alleles was difficult when HLA alleles, especially DR and DQ, strongly co-occurred. Because HLA typing was unavailable for some donors at each locus, only the typed subset was used in association tests. CMV serostatus was the only immune exposure information available for the cohort. In a later genetic analysis, fewer N-insertions in productive TCRs were reported among donors in an Asian-associated ancestry cluster than the roughly 700-donor mean. In a later analysis, the rate of TCR association differed among HLA loci, with DRB1 alleles having the most associated TCRs and HLA-C alleles having the fewest. The study listed 150 to 200 TCR beta chains as associated with cytomegalovirus. The sequencing pipeline was judged likely to have produced a cluster of highly shared sequence variants as a technical artifact. A few of the identified cytomegalovirus-associated TCR beta chains were confirmed in vitro to be specific for cytomegalovirus antigens. According to the authors, the approach could potentially be generalized to other disease states and immunological phenotypes. V-gene and J-gene trimming of TCR beta chains was associated with a missense DCLRE1C variant in a later genetic analysis, and the association was replicated in an independent cohort. Only TCR beta chains were sequenced in this cohort, and the absence of alpha or paired-chain data limited detectable features. A later analysis associated about 17,000 TCR beta sequences with specific HLA alleles at a false discovery rate of 0.05. Correlated functional status among segregating V segments might be attributable to linkage disequilibrium, but an unknown experimental factor could not be ruled out. Most TCR sequences were seen in very few donors, while some public TCRs were found in many individuals. Presence/absence analyses assumed roughly uniform sequencing depth across donors, an assumption that may not hold. A further reported finding was that TCR beta sequences accurately predicted the HLA-A and HLA-B alleles for most subjects in the first cohort. The earlier analysis of approximately 560 of the donors excluded some 16 rarely observed V segments, including chromosome 9 orphons, because counts were too low.

The cohort consisted of 650 to 700 healthy bone marrow donors. Cohort members were all nominally healthy when sampled, although unrecorded immune exposures were likely present. The donor tested CMV seropositive and was one of the 289 seropositive cohort members. A peripheral blood sample was provided by each donor, and peripheral blood mononuclear cells were used for TCR beta sequencing. The Qiagen DNeasy Blood Extraction Kit was used to extract genomic DNA from the blood cell samples. The germline V gene specifies MNHEY as CDR1 and SVGAGI as CDR2. The V end loses 6 bases and the J end loses 4 bases, and a stretch of 12 bases separates them. Including the terminal cysteine and phenylalanine, the CDR3 comprises 13 residues. Of all the DNA, just the CDR3 is kept, 39 bases in frame from base 1. To prepare the library, the immunoSEQ multiplex PCR assay was applied. The multiplex PCR relied on a mix of 60 forward primers for TCR Vbeta segments and 13 reverse primers for TCR Jbeta segments. The CDR3 region of rearranged TCR beta genes was amplified from genomic DNA by a multiplex PCR assay. The Illumina HiSeq System was used to sequence the amplified TCR beta libraries as 87-base-pair reads. From the authors' description of their analysis: In a later analysis, around 80 million unique TCR beta chains were counted across the 500 to 850 repertoires, and some 10 million of these chains were shared by at least two donors. Raw reads were error-corrected and collapsed into unique sequences with a nearest-neighbor algorithm that merged closely related sequences to remove PCR and sequencing errors. CDR3 sequences were aligned to IMGT reference sequences to assign V, D and J gene segments. For a sequence to be retained, a match of at least six nucleotides to both a V gene segment and a J gene segment was required. A rearrangement counted as productive if the CDR3 had no stop codons and remained in frame with V and J, and every other rearrangement counted as non-productive. CDR3 was defined according to IMGT convention as the region running from the second conserved V-encoded cysteine to the conserved J-encoded phenylalanine. The earlier analysis of some 550 of the donors excluded any sequence lacking an unambiguous match to a single V gene segment. In an earlier analysis of 587 of the donors, V segments were called functional above 56.7% productive rearrangements and were called segregating when the between-donor standard deviation exceeded 5%. A statistical classification framework was developed to diagnose cytomegalovirus status using the catalog of TCR beta chain sequences. V and J gene assignment, in a later analysis, came from comparing TCR nucleotide sequences with IMGT/GENE-DB human TR gene sequences. The TCRdist pipeline was used in a later analysis to assign CDR3 sequences and most-parsimonious VDJ recombination scenarios. A later analysis defined each TCR beta chain by its CDR3 amino acid sequence plus V-gene family, and excluded reads lacking a unique V-gene family. A later analysis removed nearly 600 highly shared, low-generation-probability nucleotide sequences to deal with suspected cross-contamination and a sequencing artifact. For each public chain, a later analysis derived a clonal expansion index from normalized ranks of inferred template counts within each repertoire. In a later analysis, generation probabilities were computed with a VDJ recombination model fitted to out-of-frame rearrangements, and the resulting probabilities were checked against IGoR. Hypergeometric tests were used in a later analysis to score TCR-TCR, TCR-HLA and TCR-CMV co-occurrence, with a repertoire-size bias correction applied to the TCR pairs. In a later analysis, false discovery rates were estimated by permuting HLA or CMV assignments 20 times. In a later analysis, co-occurring TCRs were grouped using DBSCAN, and TCRdist sequence similarity was added for clustering within HLA-allele-positive subsets. For co-occurrence clustering, repertoires with fewer than 30,000 or more than 120,000 public chains were excluded, along with five repertoires with anomalous nucleotide sharing. TCRdb's version of the immuneACCESS table is confined to in-frame rearrangements and falls short of the full clone set. An unresolved V gene accounts for under half of the shortfall where checked; the remainder is of unknown origin. The D gene and trimming were derived from the DNA, and the V and J assignments and clone size from that table. The sample records roughly 180,000 clones, about 9% of which are singletons. The leading ten clones occupy roughly 1.3% of the sample.

This TCR came from a woman under 40 in good health and CMV-seropositive. The sample was PBMCs. The chain employs TRBV6-5 and TRBJ1-1, with TRBD1 perhaps the D gene, on 6 matching bases. CDR3 reads: CASRADSLTEAFF. At the DNA level, the sequence is TGTGCCAGCAGAGCGGACAGCCTCACTGAAGCTTTCTTT.